Following are 5 T cell receptor beta chains from one sample sequenced in a study of blood T cell repertoires in COVID-19. The protocol was immunoSEQ multiplex PCR, while the TCRdb copy is restricted to in-frame clones and leaves out a portion. The table records hundreds of thousands of clones, approximately 90% of them present only once. Sequenced: PBMCs or T cells enriched from blood (not recorded which). The origin of the receptors is a woman between 18 and 29 years old who had recovered from COVID-19.

This sequence joins TRBV5-5 and TRBJ1-3, with unresolved D. The V end lost 4 bases, the J end lost 2 bases, and 19 bases lay between the germline ends. This CDR3 is 17 amino acids long. From germline, CDR1 is SGHKS and CDR2 YYEKEE (reference sequence). The CDR3 sequence is CASSQARSGGPGNTIYF. As DNA, the CDR3 is TGTGCCAGCAGCCAGGCGAGATCTGGAGGTCCTGGAAACACCATATATTTT.

The genes are TRBV9 and TRBJ2-3; D might be TRBD2 (6 bases). V was shortened by 3 bases and J by 6 bases, with 20 bases between the two germline ends. CDR3 length: 16 amino acids. Per the germline V gene, CDR1 is SGDLS and CDR2 is YYNGEE. CDR3 in amino acids: CASSAYPRDLEDTQYF. The CDR3 DNA is TGTGCCAGCAGCGCGTACCCTCGGGACTTAGAGGATACGCAGTATTTT.

V usage is TRBV21-1 and J usage is TRBJ1-1. TRBV21-1 is deemed a pseudogene. The CDR3 is made up of 16 amino acids. CDR3 amino acids: CASSKGRCGVNTEAFF. CDR3 sequence (DNA): TGTGCCAGCAGCAAAGGGAGGTGTGGAGTGAACACTGAAGCTTTCTTT.

J is TRBJ1-1 and V is TRBV11-2; unclear D gene. Germline CDR1 reads SGHAT; CDR2 reads FQNNGV. V was shortened by 3 bases and J by 1 base, with 6 bases between the two germline ends. The CDR3 contains 13 residues. The CDR3 region is CASSLSQNTEAFF. CDR3 coding DNA: TGTGCCAGCAGCTTGAGTCAGAACACTGAAGCTTTCTTT.

The chain couples TRBV6-5 to TRBJ1-2; D possibly corresponds to TRBD1 (5 bases). The CDR3 has 16 residues. Germline V gives CDR1 MNHEY, CDR2 SVGAGI. V gave up 4 bases and J gave up 0 bases, with 15 bases separating them. The CDR3 reads CASSFGDSISNYGYTF. CDR3 DNA: TGTGCCAGCAGTTTTGGGGACTCCATTTCTAACTATGGCTACACCTTC.